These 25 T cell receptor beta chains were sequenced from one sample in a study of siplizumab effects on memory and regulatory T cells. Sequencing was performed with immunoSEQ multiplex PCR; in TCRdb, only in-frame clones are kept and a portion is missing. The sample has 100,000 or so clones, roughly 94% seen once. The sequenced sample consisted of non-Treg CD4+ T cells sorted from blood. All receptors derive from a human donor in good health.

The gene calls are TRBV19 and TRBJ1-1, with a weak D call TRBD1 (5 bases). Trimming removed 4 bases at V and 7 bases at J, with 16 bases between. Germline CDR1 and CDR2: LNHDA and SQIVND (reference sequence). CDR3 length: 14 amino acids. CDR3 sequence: CASSTPRQNYEAFF. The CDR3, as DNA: TGTGCCAGTAGTACTCCTCGACAGAATTATGAAGCTTTCTTT.

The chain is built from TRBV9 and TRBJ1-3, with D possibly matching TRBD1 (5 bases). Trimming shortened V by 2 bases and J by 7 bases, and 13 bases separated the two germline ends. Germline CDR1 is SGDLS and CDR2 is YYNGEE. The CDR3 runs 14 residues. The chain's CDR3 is CASSVGGEGNTIYF. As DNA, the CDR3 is TGTGCCAGCAGCGTGGGAGGGGAGGGGAACACCATATATTTT.

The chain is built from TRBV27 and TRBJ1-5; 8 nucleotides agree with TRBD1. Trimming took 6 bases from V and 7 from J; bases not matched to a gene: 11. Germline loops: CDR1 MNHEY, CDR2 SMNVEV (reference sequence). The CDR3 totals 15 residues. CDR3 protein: CASSSAGTGLQPQHF. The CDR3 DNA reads TGTGCCAGCAGCTCCGCCGGGACAGGATTGCAGCCCCAGCATTTT.

In DNA form, the CDR3 reads TGTGCCAGTAACCGGGACAGAGGTCCGCAGTACTTC. It codes for CASNRDRGPQYF. The chain combines TRBV15 with TRBJ2-7; 7 bases fit TRBD1. Germline V gene lookup returns CDR1 LNHNV and CDR2 YYDKDF (reference sequence). CDR3 length equals 12 residues. V gave up 10 bases and J gave up 9 bases; unmatched junction bases: 12.

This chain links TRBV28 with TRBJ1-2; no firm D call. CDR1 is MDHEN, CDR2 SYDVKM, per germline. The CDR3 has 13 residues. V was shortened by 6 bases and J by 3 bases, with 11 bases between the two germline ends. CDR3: CASSPGGHYGYTF. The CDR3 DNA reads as TGTGCCAGCAGCCCAGGTGGGCACTATGGCTACACCTTC.

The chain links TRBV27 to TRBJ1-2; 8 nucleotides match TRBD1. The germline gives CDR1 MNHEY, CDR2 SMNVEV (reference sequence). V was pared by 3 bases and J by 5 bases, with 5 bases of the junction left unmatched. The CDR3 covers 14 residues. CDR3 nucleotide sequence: TGTGCCAGCAGTTTTTCCCGGACAGGGTATGGCTACACCTTC. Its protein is CASSFSRTGYGYTF.

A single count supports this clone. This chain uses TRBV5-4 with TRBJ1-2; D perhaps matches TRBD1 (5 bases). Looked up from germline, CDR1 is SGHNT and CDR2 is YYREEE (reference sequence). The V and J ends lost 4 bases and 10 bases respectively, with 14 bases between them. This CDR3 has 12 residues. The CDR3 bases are TGTGCCAGCAGCCCCCGGACATCCGACTACACCTTC. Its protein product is CASSPRTSDYTF.

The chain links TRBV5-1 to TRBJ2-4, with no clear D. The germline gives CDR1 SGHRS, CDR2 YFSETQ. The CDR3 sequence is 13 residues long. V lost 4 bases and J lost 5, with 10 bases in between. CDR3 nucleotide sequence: TGCGCCAGCAGCCCGTCTGGGGAAAACATTCAGTACTTC. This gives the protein CASSPSGENIQYF.

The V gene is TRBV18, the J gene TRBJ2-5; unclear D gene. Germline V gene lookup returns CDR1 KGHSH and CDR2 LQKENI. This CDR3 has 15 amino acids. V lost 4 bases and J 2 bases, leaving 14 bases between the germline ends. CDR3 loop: CASSRPGRAQETQYF. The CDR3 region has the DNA TGTGCCAGCTCACGTCCCGGACGCGCACAAGAGACCCAGTACTTC.

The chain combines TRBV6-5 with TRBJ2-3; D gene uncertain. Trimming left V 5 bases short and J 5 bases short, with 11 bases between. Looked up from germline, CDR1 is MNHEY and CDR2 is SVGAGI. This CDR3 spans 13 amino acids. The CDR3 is CASSPLGKDTQYF. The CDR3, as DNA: TGTGCCAGCAGTCCCTTGGGAAAAGATACGCAGTATTTT.

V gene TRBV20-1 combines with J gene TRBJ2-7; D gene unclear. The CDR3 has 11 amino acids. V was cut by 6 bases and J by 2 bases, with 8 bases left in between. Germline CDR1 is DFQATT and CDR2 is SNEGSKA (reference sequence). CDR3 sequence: CSAGSTYEQYF. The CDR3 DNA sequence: TGCAGTGCCGGTTCCACCTACGAGCAGTACTTC.

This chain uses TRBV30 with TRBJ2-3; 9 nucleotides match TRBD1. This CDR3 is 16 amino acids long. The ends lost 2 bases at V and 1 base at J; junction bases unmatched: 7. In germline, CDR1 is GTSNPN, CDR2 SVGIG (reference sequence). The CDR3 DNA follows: TGTGCCTGGAGTAAAACCCGGGACAGGGGCACAGATACGCAGTATTTT. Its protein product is CAWSKTRDRGTDTQYF.

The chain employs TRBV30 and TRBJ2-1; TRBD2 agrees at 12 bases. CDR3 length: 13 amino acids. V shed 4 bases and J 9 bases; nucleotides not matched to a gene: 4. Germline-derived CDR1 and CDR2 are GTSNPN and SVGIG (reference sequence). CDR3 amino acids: CAWTPGLAGEQFF. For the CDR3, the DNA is TGTGCCTGGACTCCGGGACTAGCGGGTGAGCAGTTCTTC. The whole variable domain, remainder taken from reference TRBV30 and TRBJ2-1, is SQTIHQWPATLVQPVGSPLSLECTVEGTSNPNLYWYRQAAGRGLQLLFYSVGIGQISSEVPQNLSASRPQDRQFILSSKKLLLSDSGFYLCAWTPGLAGEQFFGPGTRLTVL.

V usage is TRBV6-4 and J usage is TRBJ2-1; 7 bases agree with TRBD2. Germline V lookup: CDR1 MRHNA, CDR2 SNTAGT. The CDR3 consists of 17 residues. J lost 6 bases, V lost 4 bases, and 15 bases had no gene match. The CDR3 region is CASSVRVGAGRGNEQFF. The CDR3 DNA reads TGTGCCAGCAGTGTTCGGGTCGGGGCAGGGAGGGGCAATGAGCAGTTCTTC.

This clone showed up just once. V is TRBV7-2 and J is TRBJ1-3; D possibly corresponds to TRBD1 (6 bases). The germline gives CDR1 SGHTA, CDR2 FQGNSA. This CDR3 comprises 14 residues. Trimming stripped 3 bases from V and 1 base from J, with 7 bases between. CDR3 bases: TGTGCCAGCAGCTTCGACAGGTCTGGAAACACCATATATTTT. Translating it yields CASSFDRSGNTIYF.

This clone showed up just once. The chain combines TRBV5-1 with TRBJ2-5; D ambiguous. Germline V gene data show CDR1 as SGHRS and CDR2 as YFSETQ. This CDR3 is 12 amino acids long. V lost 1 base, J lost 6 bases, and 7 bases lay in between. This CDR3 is CASSLSLQTQYF. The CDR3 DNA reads TGCGCCAGCAGCTTGAGTCTTCAGACCCAGTACTTC. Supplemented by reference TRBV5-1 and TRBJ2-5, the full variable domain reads KAGVTQTPRYLIKTRGQQVTLSCSPISGHRSVSWYQQTPGQGLQFLFEYFSETQRNKGNFPGRFSGRQFSNSRSEMNVSTLELGDSALYLCASSLSLQTQYFGPGTRLLVL.

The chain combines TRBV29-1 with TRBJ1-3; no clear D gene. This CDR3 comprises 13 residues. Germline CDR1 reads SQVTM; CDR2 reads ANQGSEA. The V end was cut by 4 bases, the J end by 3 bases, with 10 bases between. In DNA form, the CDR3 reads TGCAGCGTTGTGACGGGAGGTGGAAACACCATATATTTT. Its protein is CSVVTGGGNTIYF. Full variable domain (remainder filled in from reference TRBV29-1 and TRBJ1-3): SAVISQKPSRDICQRGTSLTIQCQVDSQVTMMFWYRQQPGQSLTLIATANQGSEATYESGFVIDKFPISRPNLTFSTLTVSNMSPEDSSIYLCSVVTGGGNTIYFGEGSWLTVV.

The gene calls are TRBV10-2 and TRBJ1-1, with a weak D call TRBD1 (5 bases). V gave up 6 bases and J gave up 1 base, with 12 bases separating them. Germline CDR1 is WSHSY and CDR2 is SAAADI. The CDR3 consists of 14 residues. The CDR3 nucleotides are TGCGCCAGCAGCCGGGACGGACGGAACACTGAAGCTTTCTTT. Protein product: CASSRDGRNTEAFF.

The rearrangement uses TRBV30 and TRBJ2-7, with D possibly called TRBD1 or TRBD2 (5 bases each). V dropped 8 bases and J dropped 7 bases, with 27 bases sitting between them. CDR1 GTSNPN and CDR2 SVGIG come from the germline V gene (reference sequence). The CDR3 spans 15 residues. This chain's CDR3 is CAVHVGVNHAGEQYF. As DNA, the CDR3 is TGTGCCGTCCACGTGGGAGTTAACCATGCAGGGGAGCAGTACTTC.

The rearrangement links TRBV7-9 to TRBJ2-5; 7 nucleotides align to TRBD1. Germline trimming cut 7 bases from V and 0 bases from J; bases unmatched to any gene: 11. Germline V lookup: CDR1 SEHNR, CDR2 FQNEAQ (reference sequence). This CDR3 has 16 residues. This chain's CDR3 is CASKLGNRGYQETQYF. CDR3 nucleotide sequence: TGTGCCAGCAAGCTGGGCAACAGGGGATACCAAGAGACCCAGTACTTC.

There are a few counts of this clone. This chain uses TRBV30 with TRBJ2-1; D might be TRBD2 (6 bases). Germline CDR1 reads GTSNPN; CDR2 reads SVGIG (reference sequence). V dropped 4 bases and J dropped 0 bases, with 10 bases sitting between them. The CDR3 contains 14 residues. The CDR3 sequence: CAWNGGGSYNEQFF. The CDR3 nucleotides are TGTGCCTGGAACGGGGGTGGCTCCTACAATGAGCAGTTCTTC.

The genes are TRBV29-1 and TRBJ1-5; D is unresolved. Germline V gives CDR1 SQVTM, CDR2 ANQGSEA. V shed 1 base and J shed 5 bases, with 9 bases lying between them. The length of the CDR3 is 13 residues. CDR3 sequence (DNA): TGCAGCGTTGAAGCCTCTGGGGATCAGCCCCAGCATTTT. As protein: CSVEASGDQPQHF.

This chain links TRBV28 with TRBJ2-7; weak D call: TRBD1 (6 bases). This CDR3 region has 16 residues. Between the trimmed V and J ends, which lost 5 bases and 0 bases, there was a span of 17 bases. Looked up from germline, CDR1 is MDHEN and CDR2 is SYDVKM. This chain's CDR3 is CASSMFRGAPSYEQYF. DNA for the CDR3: TGTGCCAGCAGTATGTTCAGGGGAGCGCCCTCCTACGAGCAGTACTTC.

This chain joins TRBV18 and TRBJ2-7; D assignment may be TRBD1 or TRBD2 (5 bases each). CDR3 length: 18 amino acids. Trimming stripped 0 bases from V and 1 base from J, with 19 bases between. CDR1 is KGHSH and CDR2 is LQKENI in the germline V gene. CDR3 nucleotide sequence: TGTGCCAGCTCACCACCTCTATCTTTTGGGACCAAGTCCTACGAGCAGTACTTC. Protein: CASSPPLSFGTKSYEQYF.

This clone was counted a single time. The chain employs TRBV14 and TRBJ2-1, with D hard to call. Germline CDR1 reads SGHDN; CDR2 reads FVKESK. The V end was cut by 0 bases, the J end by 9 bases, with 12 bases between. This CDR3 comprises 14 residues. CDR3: CASSQDISASEQFF. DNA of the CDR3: TGTGCCAGCAGCCAAGATATTTCTGCCTCTGAGCAGTTCTTC.